This T cell receptor beta chain was found in a study of blood T cell repertoires in COVID-19. At the level of the study: COVID-19 samples, acute and convalescent, were from the United States, Italy and Spain.

Sequencing was performed with immunoSEQ multiplex PCR; in TCRdb, only in-frame clones are kept and a portion is missing. The sample has 200,000 to 250,000 clones; approximately 78% are singletons. This CDR3 is built from 17 residues. The ends were cut back, 7 bases at V and 0 bases at J, with 20 bases in the middle. Germline V gene data show CDR1 as SGHTA and CDR2 as FQGNSA. This clonotype originated in an elderly woman with COVID-19, enrolled during active disease. The sequenced sample was peripheral blood. The chain links TRBV7-2 to TRBJ2-3; weak D call: TRBD2 (5 bases). CDR3 region: CASTSGRLALSTDTQYF. CDR3 in DNA: TGTGCCAGCACCTCAGGCAGGCTAGCCCTAAGCACAGATACGCAGTATTTT.